Detailed here is one T cell receptor (beta chain). Its antigen is as yet unknown. This specimen comes from a study of response to subunit inactivated influenza vaccine. Broader study findings: The study's authors posited that every seasonal influenza vaccination enlists few new T cells.

Germline lookup yields CDR1 SEHNR and CDR2 FQNEAQ (reference sequence). This CDR3 is 15 amino acids long. Trimming shortened V by 5 bases and J by 5 bases, and 18 bases separated the two germline ends. TCRdb redid the calling of the RT-PCR reads with MiXCR, one entry per CDR3 protein. The profile shows 450,000 to 600,000 distinct CDR3 sequences, approximately 15% of them singletons. The starting material was CD4+ T cells sorted from PBMCs, obtained 23 months after vaccination. The receptor comes from a man aged 45 to 70 who received an inactivated influenza vaccine. The chain couples TRBV7-9 to TRBJ2-5; a possible D gene is TRBD2 (6 bases). The CDR3 is CASSPGGGTSETQYF. The CDR3 region has the DNA TGTGCCAGCAGCCCGGGCGGTGGGACTTCGGAGACCCAGTACTTC.